This record concerns one T cell receptor (beta chain) sequence. The antigen is unknown. The sample's time point: patch test 1, 2 weeks after DPC sensitization. Treatment meaning: therapeutic diphenylcyclopropenone sensitization with weekly scalp DPC. V lost 3 bases, J lost 6 bases, and 21 bases lay in between. Germline CDR1 and CDR2: SGHRS and YFSETQ. The CDR3 consists of 17 residues. Via MiXCR, TCRdb re-called the RACE reads, giving one row per CDR3 protein. The sample shows more than 150,000 distinct CDR3 sequences, about 14% of them seen only once. This specimen comes from a study of human T cells and chemical hapten exposure. Study results and caveats: Patch test score rose with PT1 expanded TCR count, significant at thresholds 8, 16 and 32, not 4. TCRs exceeding 1 in 1000 frequency stayed unchanged with DPC sensitization. Expanded TCRs showed more large CDR3 clusters than pre-sensitization or healthy control sets.

The rearrangement uses TRBV5-1 and TRBJ2-2, with TRBD1 as a possible D gene (9 bases). This TCR was sampled from a woman aged 25 to 39 with alopecia areata. Some clones in this sample may be carry-over from other donors' samples. The source material was whole blood, sampled in connection with sensitization to the hapten diphenylcyclopropenone (DPC). The CDR3 spells CASSWSGGQGFAGELFF. The CDR3 nucleotides are TGCGCCAGCAGCTGGAGCGGGGGACAGGGCTTTGCCGGGGAGCTGTTTTTT.